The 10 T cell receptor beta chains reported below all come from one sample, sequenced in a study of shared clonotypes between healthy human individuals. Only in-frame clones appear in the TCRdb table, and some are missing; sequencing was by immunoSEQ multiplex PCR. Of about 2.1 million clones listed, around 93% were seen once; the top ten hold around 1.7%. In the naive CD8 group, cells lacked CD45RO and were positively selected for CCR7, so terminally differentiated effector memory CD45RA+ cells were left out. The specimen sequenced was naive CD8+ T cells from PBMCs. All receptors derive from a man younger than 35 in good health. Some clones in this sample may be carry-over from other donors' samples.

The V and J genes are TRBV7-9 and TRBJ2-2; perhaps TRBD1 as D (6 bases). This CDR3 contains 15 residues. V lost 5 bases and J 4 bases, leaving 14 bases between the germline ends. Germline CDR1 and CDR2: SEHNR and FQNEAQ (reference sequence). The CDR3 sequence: CASSIQGHLTGELFF. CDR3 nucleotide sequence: TGTGCCAGCAGCATTCAGGGGCACCTCACCGGGGAGCTGTTTTTT.

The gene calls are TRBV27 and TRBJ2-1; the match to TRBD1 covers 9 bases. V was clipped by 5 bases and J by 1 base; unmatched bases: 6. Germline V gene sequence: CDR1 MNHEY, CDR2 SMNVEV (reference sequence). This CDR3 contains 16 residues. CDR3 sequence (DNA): TGTGCCAGCAGTATTACAGGGGGCAAGTCCTACAATGAGCAGTTCTTC. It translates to CASSITGGKSYNEQFF.

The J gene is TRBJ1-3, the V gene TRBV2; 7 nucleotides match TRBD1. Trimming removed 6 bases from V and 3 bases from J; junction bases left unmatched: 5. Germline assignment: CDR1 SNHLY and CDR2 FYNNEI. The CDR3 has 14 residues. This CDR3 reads CASSLDRRGNTIYF. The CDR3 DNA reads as TGTGCCAGCAGCCTGGACAGGCGTGGAAACACCATATATTTT.

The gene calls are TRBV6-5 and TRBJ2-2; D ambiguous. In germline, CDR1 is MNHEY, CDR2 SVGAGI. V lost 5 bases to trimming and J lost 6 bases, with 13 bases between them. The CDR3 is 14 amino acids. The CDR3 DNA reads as TGTGCCAGCAGTCGACCCCTATGGCCCGGGGAGCTGTTTTTT. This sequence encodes CASSRPLWPGELFF.

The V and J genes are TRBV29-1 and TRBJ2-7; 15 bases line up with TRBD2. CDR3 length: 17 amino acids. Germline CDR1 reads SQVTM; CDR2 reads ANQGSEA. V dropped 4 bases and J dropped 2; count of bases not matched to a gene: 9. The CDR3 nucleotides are TGCAGCGTTGCGGGACTAGCGGGAGGTTCGACCCCCTACGAGCAGTACTTC. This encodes CSVAGLAGGSTPYEQYF.

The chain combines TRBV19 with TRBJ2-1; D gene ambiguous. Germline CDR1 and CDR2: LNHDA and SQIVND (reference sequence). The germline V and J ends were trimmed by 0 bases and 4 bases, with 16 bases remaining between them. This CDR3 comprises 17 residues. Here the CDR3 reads CASSIDPALERYNEQFF. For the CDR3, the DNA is TGTGCCAGTAGTATAGATCCGGCTCTGGAGAGGTACAATGAGCAGTTCTTC.

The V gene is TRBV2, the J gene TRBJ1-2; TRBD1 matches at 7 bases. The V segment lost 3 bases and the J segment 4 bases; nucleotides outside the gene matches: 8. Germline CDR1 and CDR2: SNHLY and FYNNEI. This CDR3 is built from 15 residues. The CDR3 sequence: CASSERGGAGYGYTF. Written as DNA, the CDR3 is TGTGCCAGCAGTGAGAGAGGGGGCGCCGGCTATGGCTACACCTTC.

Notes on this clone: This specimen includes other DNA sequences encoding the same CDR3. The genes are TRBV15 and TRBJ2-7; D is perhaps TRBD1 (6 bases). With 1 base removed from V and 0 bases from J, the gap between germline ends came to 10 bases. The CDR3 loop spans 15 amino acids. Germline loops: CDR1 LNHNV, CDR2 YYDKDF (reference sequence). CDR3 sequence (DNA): TGTGCCACCAGCAGAGCAGGGGCGTACTCCTACGAGCAGTACTTC. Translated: CATSRAGAYSYEQYF.

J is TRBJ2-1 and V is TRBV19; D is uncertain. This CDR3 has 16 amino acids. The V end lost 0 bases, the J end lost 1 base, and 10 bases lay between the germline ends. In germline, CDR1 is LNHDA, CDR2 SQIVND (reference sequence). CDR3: CASSIDRLGSYNEQFF. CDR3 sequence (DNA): TGTGCCAGTAGTATAGATCGATTGGGTTCCTACAATGAGCAGTTCTTC.

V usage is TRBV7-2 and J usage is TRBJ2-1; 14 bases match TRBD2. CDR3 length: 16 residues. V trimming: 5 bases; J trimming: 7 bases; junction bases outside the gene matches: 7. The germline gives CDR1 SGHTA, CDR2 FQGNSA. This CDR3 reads CASSHRGTSGSNEQFF. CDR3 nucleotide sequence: TGTGCCAGCAGCCACAGGGGGACTAGCGGGAGTAATGAGCAGTTCTTC.